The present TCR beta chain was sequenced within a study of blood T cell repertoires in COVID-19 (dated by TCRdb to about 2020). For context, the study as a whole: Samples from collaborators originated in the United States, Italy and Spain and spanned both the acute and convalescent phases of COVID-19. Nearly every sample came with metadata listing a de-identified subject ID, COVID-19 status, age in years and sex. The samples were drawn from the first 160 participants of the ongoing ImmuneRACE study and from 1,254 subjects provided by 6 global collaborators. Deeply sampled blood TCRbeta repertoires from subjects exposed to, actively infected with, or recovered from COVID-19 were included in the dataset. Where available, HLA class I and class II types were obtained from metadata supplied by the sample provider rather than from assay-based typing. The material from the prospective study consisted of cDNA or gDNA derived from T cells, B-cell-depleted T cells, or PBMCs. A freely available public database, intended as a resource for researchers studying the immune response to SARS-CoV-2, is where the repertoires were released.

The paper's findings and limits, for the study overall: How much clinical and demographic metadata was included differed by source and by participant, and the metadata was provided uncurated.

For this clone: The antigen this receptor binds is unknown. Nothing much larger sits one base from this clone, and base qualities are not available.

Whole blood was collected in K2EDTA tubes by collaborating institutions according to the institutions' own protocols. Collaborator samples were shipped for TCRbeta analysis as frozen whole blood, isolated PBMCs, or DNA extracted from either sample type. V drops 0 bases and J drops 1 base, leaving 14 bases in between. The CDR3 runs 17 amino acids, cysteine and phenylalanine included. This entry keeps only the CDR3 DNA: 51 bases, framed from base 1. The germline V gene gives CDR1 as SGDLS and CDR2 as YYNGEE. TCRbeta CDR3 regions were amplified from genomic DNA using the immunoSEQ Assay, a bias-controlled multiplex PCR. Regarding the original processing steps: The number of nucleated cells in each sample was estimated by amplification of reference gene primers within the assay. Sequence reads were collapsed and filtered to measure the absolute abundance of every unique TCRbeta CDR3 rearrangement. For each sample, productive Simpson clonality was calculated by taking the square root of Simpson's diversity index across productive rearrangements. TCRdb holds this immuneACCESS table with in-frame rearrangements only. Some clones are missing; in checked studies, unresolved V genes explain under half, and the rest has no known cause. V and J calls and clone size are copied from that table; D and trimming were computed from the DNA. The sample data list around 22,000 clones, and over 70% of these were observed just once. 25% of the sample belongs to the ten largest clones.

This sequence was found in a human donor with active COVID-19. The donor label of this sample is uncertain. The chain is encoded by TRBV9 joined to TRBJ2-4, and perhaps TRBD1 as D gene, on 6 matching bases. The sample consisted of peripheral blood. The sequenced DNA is TGTGCCAGCAGCGTAGTAGTCAACAGGGCGGCCAAAAACATTCAGTACTTC. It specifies CASSVVVNRAAKNIQYF.